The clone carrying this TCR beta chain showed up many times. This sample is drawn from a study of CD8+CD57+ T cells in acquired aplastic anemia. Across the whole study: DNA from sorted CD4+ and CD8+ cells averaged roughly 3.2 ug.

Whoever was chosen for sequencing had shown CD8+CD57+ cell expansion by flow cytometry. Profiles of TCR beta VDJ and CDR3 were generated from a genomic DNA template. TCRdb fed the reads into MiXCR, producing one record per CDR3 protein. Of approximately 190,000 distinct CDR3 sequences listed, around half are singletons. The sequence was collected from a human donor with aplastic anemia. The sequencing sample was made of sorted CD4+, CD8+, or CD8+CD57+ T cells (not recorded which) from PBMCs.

The CDR3 loop is CAISDPGQGRIWPQHF. The CDR3 coding sequence is TGTGCCATCAGTGACCCGGGACAGGGAAGGATTTGGCCCCAGCATTTT. J is TRBJ1-5 and V is TRBV10-3, with 9 bases aligning to TRBD1. CDR3 length equals 16 residues. V shed 3 bases, J shed 9 bases, and the junction held 12 bases outside the gene matches. CDR1 and CDR2 from the germline V gene are ENHRY and SYGVKD.